This T cell receptor (beta chain) was sequenced in a study of blood T cell repertoires in COVID-19. Sequencing was performed with immunoSEQ multiplex PCR; in TCRdb, only in-frame clones are kept and a portion is missing. The profile covers 250,000 to 350,000 clones, with around 89% appearing a single time and roughly 6.9% taken by the ten largest. This clone was observed a few times. The V end was cut by 6 bases, the J end by 7 bases, with 16 bases between. Germline V CDR1 and CDR2: MNHEY, SVGEGT. CDR3 length: 14 residues. The rearrangement joins TRBV6-2 or TRBV6-3 to TRBJ1-5; D is possibly TRBD1 (6 bases). Sequencing used peripheral blood. The receptor comes from a woman aged 25 to 39 who had recovered from COVID-19. The CDR3 DNA reads TGTGCCAGCAGCGGGGGGGCCGGATCCCAGCCCCAGCATTTT. It is translated as CASSGGAGSQPQHF.